This TCR beta chain emerged from a study of shared clonotypes between healthy human individuals. It was at deep level that the assay was run. TCRdb keeps only in-frame clones here, not all; method: immunoSEQ multiplex PCR. This table has approximately 500,000 clones, 79% appearing once. Germline V gene lookup returns CDR1 SEHNR and CDR2 FQNEAQ (reference sequence). V trimming: 5 bases; J trimming: 10 bases; junction bases outside the gene matches: 9. The CDR3 runs to 14 residues. V usage is TRBV7-9 and J usage is TRBJ2-1, with 9 bases identical to TRBD1. The sequenced material came from PBMCs. The source is a woman between 40 and 50 years old in good health. Some clones in this sample may be carry-over from other donors' samples. CDR3 sequence: CASSHRTGEGEQFF. The CDR3 region has the DNA TGTGCCAGCAGCCACCGGACAGGGGAGGGCGAGCAGTTCTTC.